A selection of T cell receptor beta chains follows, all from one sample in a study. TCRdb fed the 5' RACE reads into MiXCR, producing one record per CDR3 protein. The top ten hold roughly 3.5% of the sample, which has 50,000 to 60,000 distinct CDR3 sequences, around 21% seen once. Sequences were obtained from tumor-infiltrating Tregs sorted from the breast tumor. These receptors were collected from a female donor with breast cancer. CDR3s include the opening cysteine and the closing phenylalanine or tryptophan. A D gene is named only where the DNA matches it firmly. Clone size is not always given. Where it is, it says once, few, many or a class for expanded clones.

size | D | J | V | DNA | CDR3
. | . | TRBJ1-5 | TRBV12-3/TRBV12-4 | TGTGCCAGCAGCCAAGGTGTGGGACCTCAGCCCCAGCATTTT | CASSQGVGPQPQHF
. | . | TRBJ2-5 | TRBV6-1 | TGTGCCAGCAGTGAAGCGCTTCAGGCTAGAGAGACCCAGTACTTC | CASSEALQARETQYF
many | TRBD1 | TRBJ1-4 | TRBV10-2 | TGCGCCAGCAGTGAACGGACAGGGGGCGCAGATGAAAAACTGTTTTTT | CASSERTGGADEKLFF
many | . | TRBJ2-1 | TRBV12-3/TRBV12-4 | TGTGCCAGCAGTTTAGGACTAGTGGGTAATGAGCAGTTCTTC | CASSLGLVGNEQFF
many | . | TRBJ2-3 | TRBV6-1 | TGTGCCAGCAGAAAGATGGGGGAGGATACGCAGTATTTT | CASRKMGEDTQYF
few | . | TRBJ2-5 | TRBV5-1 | TGCGCCAGCAGCCCTAAAACAGGGAACCAAGAGACCCAGTACTTC | CASSPKTGNQETQYF
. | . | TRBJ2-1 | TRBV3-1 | TGTGCCAGCAGCCAAGATTCGGGTCCAGGCTACAATGAGCAGTTCTTC | CASSQDSGPGYNEQFF
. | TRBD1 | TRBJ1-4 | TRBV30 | TGTGCCTGGAAGAGGGCCGGGACAGATAATGAAAAACTGTTTTTT | CAWKRAGTDNEKLFF
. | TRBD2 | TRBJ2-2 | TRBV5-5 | TGTGCCAGCCGGCCGGGGGGGAACACCGGGGAGCTGTTTTTT | CASRPGGNTGELFF
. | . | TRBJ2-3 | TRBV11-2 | TGTGCCAGCAGCTTAAGGGGACTTTTCACAGATACGCAGTATTTT | CASSLRGLFTDTQYF
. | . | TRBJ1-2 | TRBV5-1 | TGCGCCAGCAGCTTGAGCAGTAGCATCTTGGACGGCTACACCTTC | CASSLSSSILDGYTF
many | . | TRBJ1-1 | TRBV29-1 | TGCAGCGTTGAAAGGGCAGTCGAAGCTTTCTTT | CSVERAVEAFF
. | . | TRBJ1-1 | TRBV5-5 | TGTGCCAGCAGCCTGGCCCCGATGGCGCGAATAGGGGGGGCTTTCTTT | CASSLAPMARIGGAFF
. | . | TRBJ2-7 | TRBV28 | TGTGCCAGCAGCTGGGACACTGGCTCCTACGAGCAGTACTTC | CASSWDTGSYEQYF
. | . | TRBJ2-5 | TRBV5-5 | TGTGCCAGCAGCTTCAGACAGGACCAAGAGACCCAGTACTTC | CASSFRQDQETQYF
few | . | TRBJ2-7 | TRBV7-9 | TGTGCCAGCAGCTCTATCCGGGACTACGAGCAGTACTTC | CASSSIRDYEQYF
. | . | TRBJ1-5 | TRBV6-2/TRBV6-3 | TGTGCCAGCAGTTTAGCGTTAGGAGGCAATCAGCCCCAGCATTTT | CASSLALGGNQPQHF
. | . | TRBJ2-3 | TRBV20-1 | TGCAGTGCTAGAGATGTAAAGGGTGCAGATACGCAGTATTTT | CSARDVKGADTQYF
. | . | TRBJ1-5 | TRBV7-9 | TGTGCCAGCAGCTTTCAGGGAAACCAGACCCAGCATTTT | CASSFQGNQTQHF
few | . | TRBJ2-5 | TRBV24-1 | TGTGCCACCAGTGATTTATCAGCCGAGGGCGAGACCCAGTACTTC | CATSDLSAEGETQYF